The source of this T cell receptor beta chain is a study of control samples from healthy donors and cancer patients. Produced via immunoSEQ multiplex PCR; TCRdb's table is partial and in-frame only. The sample includes about 120,000 clones, 85% to 90% of them seen just once. This CDR3 spans 15 amino acids. J was trimmed by 3 bases and V by 3 bases; bases with no gene match: 6. CDR1 and CDR2 (germline): SGHVS, FQNEAQ. Input material: PBMCs. The chain is built from TRBV7-8 and TRBJ2-7, with 9 bases lining up with TRBD1. The receptor was isolated from a woman between 50 and 59 years old with colorectal cancer. The CDR3 is CASSFLGQGNYEQYF. In DNA form, the CDR3 reads TGTGCCAGCAGCTTTCTGGGACAGGGTAACTACGAGCAGTACTTC.